This T cell receptor (beta chain) was captured in a study of monozygotic twins with cystic fibrosis. Study outcomes and limitations: Co-twins had the most similar V usage for 13 of 16 pairs, J for 8. Unrelated CF individuals shared fewer identical clonotypes than monozygotic CF twins.

In the case of this clone: Its cognate antigen is unknown.

Generated by immunoSEQ multiplex PCR, the TCRdb table keeps only in-frame clones and is missing some. This sample has some 20,000 clones, with approximately 90% found just once. The clonotype comes from a woman aged 25 to 39 with cystic fibrosis. The specimen sequenced was blood.

The CDR3 spells CASSQWTGSETQYF. In nucleotides, the CDR3 is TGTGCCAGCAGCCAGTGGACAGGGTCGGAGACCCAGTACTTC. The V gene is TRBV5-6, the J gene TRBJ2-5; the match to TRBD1 covers 8 bases. V trimming: 4 bases; J trimming: 5 bases; junction bases outside the gene matches: 7. The CDR3 is made up of 14 amino acids. Germline V gives CDR1 SGHDT, CDR2 YYEEEE. Full variable domain (outside the CDR3, taken from reference TRBV5-6 and TRBJ2-5): DAGVTQSPTHLIKTRGQQVTLRCSPKSGHDTVSWYQQALGQGPQFIFQYYEEEERQRGNFPDRFSGHQFPNYSSELNVNALLLGDSALYLCASSQWTGSETQYFGPGTRLLVL.